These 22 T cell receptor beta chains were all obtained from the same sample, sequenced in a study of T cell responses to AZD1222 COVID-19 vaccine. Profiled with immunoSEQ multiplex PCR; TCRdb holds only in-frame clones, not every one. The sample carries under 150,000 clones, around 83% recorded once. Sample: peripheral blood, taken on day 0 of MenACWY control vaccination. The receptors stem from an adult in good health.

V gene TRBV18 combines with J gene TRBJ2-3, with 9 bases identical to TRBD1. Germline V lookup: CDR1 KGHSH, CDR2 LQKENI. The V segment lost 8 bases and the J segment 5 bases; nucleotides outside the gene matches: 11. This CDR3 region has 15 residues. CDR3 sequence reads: CASRPGTGSVDTQYF. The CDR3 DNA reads TGTGCCAGCCGACCCGGGACAGGGTCGGTAGATACGCAGTATTTT.

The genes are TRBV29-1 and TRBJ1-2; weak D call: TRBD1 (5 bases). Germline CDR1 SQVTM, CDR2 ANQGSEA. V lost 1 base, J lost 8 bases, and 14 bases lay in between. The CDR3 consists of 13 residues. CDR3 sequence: CSVEGQGGGGYTF. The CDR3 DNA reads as TGCAGCGTTGAAGGCCAGGGCGGTGGGGGCTACACCTTC. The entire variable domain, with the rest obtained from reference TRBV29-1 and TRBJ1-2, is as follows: SAVISQKPSRDICQRGTSLTIQCQVDSQVTMMFWYRQQPGQSLTLIATANQGSEATYESGFVIDKFPISRPNLTFSTLTVSNMSPEDSSIYLCSVEGQGGGGYTFGSGTRLTVV.

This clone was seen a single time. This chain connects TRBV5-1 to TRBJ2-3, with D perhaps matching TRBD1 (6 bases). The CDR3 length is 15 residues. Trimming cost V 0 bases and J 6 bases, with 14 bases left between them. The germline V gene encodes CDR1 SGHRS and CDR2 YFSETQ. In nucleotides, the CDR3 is TGCGCCAGCAGCTTGGAGGACACAGGGAGCGATACGCAGTATTTT. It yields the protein CASSLEDTGSDTQYF.

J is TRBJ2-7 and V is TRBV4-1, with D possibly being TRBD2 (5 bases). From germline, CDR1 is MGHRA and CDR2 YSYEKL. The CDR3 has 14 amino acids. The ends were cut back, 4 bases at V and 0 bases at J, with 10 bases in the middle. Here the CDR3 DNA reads TGCGCCAGCAGCCCGGGGATGTTCTCCTACGAGCAGTACTTC. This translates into CASSPGMFSYEQYF.

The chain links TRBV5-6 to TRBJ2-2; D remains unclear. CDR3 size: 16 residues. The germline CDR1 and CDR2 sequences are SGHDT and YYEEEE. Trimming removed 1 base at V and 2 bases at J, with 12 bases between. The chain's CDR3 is CASSLRHLKNTGELFF. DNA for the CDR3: TGTGCCAGCAGCTTGCGACATCTTAAAAACACCGGGGAGCTGTTTTTT.

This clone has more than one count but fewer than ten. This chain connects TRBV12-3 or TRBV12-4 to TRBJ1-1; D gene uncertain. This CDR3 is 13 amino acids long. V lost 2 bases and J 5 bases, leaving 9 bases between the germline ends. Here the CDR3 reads CASSLKVRTEAFF. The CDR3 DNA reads TGTGCCAGCAGTTTAAAAGTACGAACTGAAGCTTTCTTT.

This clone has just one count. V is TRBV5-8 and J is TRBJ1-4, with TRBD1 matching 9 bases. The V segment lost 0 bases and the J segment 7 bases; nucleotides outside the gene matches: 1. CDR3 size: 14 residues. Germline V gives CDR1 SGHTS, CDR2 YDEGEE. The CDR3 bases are TGTGCCAGCAGCTTGGGGACAGGGGTTGAAAAACTGTTTTTT. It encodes CASSLGTGVEKLFF.

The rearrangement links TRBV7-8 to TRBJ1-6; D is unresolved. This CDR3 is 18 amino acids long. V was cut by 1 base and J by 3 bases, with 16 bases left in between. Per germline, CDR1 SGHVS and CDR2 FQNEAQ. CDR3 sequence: CASSLEGLAFVYNSPLHF. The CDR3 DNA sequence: TGTGCCAGCAGCTTAGAAGGGTTGGCGTTTGTCTATAATTCACCCCTCCACTTT. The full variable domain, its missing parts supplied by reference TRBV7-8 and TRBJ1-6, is GAGVSQSPRYKVAKRGQDVALRCDPISGHVSLFWYQQALGQGPEFLTYFQNEAQLDKSGLPSDRFFAERPEGSVSTLKIQRTQQEDSAVYLCASSLEGLAFVYNSPLHFGNGTRLTVT.

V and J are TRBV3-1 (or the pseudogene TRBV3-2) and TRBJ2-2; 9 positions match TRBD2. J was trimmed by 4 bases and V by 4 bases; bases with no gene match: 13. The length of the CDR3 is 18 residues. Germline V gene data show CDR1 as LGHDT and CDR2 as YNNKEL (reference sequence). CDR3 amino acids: CASSPPGGGGARTGELFF. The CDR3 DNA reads TGTGCCAGCAGCCCTCCGGGGGGCGGGGGGGCCCGCACCGGGGAGCTGTTTTTT.

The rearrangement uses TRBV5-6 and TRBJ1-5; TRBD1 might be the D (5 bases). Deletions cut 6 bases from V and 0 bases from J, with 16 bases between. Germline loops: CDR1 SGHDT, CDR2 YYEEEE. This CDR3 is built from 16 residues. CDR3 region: CASTRRGAYSNQPQHF. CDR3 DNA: TGTGCCAGCACCCGACGGGGCGCTTATAGCAATCAGCCCCAGCATTTT.

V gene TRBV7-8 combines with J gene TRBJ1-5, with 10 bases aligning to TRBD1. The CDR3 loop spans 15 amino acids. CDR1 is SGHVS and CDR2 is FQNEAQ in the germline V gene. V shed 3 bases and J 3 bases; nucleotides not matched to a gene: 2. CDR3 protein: CASSFDRGHNQPQHF. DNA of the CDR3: TGTGCCAGCAGCTTTGACAGGGGGCACAATCAGCCCCAGCATTTT.

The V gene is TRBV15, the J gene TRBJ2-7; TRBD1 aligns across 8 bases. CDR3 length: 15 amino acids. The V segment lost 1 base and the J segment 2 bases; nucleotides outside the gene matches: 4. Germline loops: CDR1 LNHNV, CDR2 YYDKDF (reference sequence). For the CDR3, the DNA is TGTGCCACCAGCAGAGGACGGACAGGGCCCTACGAGCAGTACTTC. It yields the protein CATSRGRTGPYEQYF.

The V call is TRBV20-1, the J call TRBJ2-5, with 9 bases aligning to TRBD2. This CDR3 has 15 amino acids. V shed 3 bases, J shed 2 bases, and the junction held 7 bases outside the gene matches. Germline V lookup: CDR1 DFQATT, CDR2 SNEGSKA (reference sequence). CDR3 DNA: TGCAGTGCTAGTAACCTAGCGGGAACACAAGAGACCCAGTACTTC. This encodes CSASNLAGTQETQYF.

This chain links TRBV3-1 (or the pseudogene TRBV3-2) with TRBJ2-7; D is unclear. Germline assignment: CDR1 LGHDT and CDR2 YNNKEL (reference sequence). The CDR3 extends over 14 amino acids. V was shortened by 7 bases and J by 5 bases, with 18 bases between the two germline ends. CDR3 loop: CASTPPGARNEQYF. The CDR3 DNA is TGTGCCAGCACCCCACCGGGCGCTAGGAACGAGCAGTACTTC.

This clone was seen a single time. In DNA form, the CDR3 reads TGTGCCAGCTCACCAGAGGTGAGGGCTAATCAGCCCCAGCATTTT. It codes for CASSPEVRANQPQHF. The chain employs TRBV18 and TRBJ1-5; D gene ambiguous. CDR3 length: 15 residues. The germline V and J ends were trimmed by 2 bases and 4 bases, with 12 bases remaining between them. The germline V gene has CDR1 KGHSH and CDR2 LQKENI.

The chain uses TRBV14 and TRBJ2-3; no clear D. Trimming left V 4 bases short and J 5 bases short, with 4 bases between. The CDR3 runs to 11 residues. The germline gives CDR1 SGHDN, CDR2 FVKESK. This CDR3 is CASSLGDTQYF. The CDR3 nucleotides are TGTGCCAGCAGCCTAGGAGATACGCAGTATTTT.

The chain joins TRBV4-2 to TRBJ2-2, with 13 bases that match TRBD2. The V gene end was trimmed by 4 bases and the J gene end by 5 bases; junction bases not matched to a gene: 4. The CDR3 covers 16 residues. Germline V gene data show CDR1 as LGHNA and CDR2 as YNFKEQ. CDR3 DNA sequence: TGTGCCAGCAGCCCGCGGACTAGCGGGGGAACCGGGGAGCTGTTTTTT. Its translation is CASSPRTSGGTGELFF.

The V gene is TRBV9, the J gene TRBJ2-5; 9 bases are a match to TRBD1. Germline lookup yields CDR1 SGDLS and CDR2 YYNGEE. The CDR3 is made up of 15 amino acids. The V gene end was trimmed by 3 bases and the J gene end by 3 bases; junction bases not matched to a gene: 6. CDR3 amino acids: CASSAPGTGKETQYF. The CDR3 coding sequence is TGTGCCAGCAGCGCCCCGGGGACAGGGAAAGAGACCCAGTACTTC. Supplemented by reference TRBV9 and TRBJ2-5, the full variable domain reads DSGVTQTPKHLITATGQRVTLRCSPRSGDLSVYWYQQSLDQGLQFLIQYYNGEERAKGNILERFSAQQFPDLHSELNLSSLELGDSALYFCASSAPGTGKETQYFGPGTRLLVL.

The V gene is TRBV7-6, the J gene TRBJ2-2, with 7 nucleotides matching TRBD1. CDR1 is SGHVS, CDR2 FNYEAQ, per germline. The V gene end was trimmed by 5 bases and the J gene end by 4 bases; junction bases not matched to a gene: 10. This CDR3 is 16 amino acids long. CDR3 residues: CASSPSTGALTGELFF. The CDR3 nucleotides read TGTGCCAGCAGCCCATCAACAGGGGCCCTCACCGGGGAGCTGTTTTTT.

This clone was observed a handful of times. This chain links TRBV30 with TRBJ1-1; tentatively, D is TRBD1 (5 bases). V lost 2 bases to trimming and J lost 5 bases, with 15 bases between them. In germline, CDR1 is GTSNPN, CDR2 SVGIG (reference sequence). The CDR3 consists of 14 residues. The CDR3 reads CAWSRGPWQTEAFF. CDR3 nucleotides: TGTGCCTGGAGTAGGGGCCCCTGGCAAACTGAAGCTTTCTTT.

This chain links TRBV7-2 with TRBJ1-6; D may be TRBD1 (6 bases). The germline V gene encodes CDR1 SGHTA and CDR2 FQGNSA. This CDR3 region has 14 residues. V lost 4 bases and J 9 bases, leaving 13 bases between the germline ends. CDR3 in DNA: TGTGCCAGCAGCTCTTTGGGGGCTAGTTCACCCCTCCACTTT. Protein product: CASSSLGASSPLHF.

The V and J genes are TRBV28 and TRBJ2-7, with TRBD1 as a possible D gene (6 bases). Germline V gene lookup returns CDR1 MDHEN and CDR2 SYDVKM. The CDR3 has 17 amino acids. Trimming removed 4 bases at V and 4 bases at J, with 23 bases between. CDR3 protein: CASSSTTGIKPSYEQYV. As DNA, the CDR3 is TGTGCCAGCAGTTCAACCACAGGGATCAAACCATCTTACGAGCAGTACGTC.